This T cell receptor (beta chain) was retrieved from a study of T cell clonotyping in hematopoietic cell transplantation. Whole-study findings and limits: Graft donor and pretransplant recipient Inverse Simpson Index values predicted broader posttransplant TCR diversity. Pathologically expanded recipient clonotypes increased progressively from day 30 to day 180 as diversity fell. CD4 and CD8 repertoire contributions could not be separated without sorting.

Recipients were bled about 28 days pretransplant and at posttransplant days 30, 100, 180. Method: immunoSEQ multiplex PCR; TCRdb's copy keeps in-frame clones and lacks some. The sample records about 29,000 clones, around 90% being singletons. A remark on this clone: Its target is unknown.

The CDR3 is made up of 13 amino acids. From germline, CDR1 is SNHLY and CDR2 FYNNEI. V lost 7 bases, J lost 0 bases, and 8 bases lay in between. This receptor was obtained from a female patient aged 50-65 years who had an allogeneic stem cell transplant from a related donor, so the T cells may come from the graft donor. Some clones in this sample may be carry-over from other donors' samples. The specimen comprised PBMCs, sampled 100 days after allogeneic stem cell transplant. V is TRBV2 and J is TRBJ2-3; a weak D match, TRBD2 (6 bases). In nucleotides, the CDR3 is TGTGCCAGCACGGGGGAGAGCACAGATACGCAGTATTTT. Translation gives CASTGESTDTQYF.